This T cell receptor (beta chain) was observed in a study of blood T cell repertoires in COVID-19 (dated by TCRdb to the early 2020s). Looking at the study overall: The collaborator samples originated in the United States, Italy and Spain and spanned the acute and convalescent phases of COVID-19. Subjects who had been exposed to COVID-19, were actively infected with it, or had recovered from it provided the deeply sampled blood TCRbeta repertoires that made up the dataset. Samples were obtained from the ongoing ImmuneRACE study (first 160 participants) and from about 1,300 subjects provided by 6 global collaborators. The material from the prospective study consisted of cDNA or gDNA derived from T cells, B-cell-depleted T cells, or PBMCs. Nearly every sample came with metadata listing a de-identified subject ID, COVID-19 status, age in years and sex. The repertoires were released in a freely available public database intended as a resource for research on the immune response to SARS-CoV-2. Where available, HLA class I and class II types were taken from metadata supplied by the sample provider and were not determined by assay-based typing. Study-level results and caveats: Clinical and demographic metadata were provided uncurated, with the amount varying by source and participant.

The CDR3, from cysteine to phenylalanine, totals 20 residues. Of all the DNA, just the CDR3 is kept, 60 bases in frame from base 1. The germline V gene gives CDR1 as SGDLS and CDR2 as YYNGEE. V and J are trimmed by 0 bases and 0 bases, and the gene matches miss 13 bases of the junction. Concerning this clone itself: It has no known antigen specificity. No clone much larger than this one lies a single base away; base qualities are absent.

The immunoSEQ Assay, a bias-controlled multiplex PCR, was used to amplify TCRbeta CDR3 regions from genomic DNA. Under the source paper's analysis protocol: Within the assay, amplification of reference gene primers was used to estimate how many nucleated cells each sample contained. To quantify the absolute abundance of each unique TCRbeta CDR3 rearrangement, sequence reads were collapsed and filtered. For each sample, productive Simpson clonality was calculated as the square root of Simpson's diversity index over productive rearrangements. TCRdb carries this immuneACCESS record with in-frame sequences only. Its versions omit some clonotypes, under half of them owing to an unresolved V gene in the studies checked, with the rest unexplained. The V and J calls and clone size were taken over from that table, and D and trimming were inferred from the DNA. The sample table records 130,000 to 150,000 clones; roughly four fifths of these occur just once. The ten largest make up around 15% of the sample.

Each collaborating institution followed its own protocols to collect whole blood in K2EDTA tubes. Collaborator samples were shipped for TCRbeta analysis as frozen whole blood, isolated PBMCs, or DNA extracted from either sample type. Recombination linked TRBV9 to TRBJ2-4; TRBD1 agrees with 9 junctional bases. Source material: peripheral blood. This clonotype originated in a human donor with acute or convalescent COVID-19. The donor label of this sample is uncertain. Read as DNA, the sequence is TGTGCCAGCAGCGTAGACTCGGCGGCCCCGGGACAGGGAGCCAAAAACATTCAGTACTTC. It encodes CASSVDSAAPGQGAKNIQYF.